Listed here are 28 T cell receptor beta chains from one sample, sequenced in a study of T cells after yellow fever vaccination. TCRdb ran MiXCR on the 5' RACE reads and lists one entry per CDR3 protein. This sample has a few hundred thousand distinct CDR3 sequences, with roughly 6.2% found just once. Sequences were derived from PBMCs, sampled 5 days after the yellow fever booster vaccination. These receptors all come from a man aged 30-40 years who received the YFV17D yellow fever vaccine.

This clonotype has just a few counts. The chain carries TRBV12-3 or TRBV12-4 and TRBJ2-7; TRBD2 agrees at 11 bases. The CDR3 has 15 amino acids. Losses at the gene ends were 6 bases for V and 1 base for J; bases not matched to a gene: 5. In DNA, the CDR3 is TGTGCCAGCAGCACCGGGACTAGCGGATCCTACGAGCAGTACTTC. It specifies CASSTGTSGSYEQYF.

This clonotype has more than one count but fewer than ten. CDR3 DNA: TGCGCCAGCAGCTCCCCGGGAGGGCTAGCGGCCCTCTATGAGCAGTTCTTC. Its protein product is CASSSPGGLAALYEQFF. The chain links TRBV5-1 to TRBJ2-1; 8 bases line up with TRBD2. There are 17 residues in the CDR3. Germline V gene data show CDR1 as SGHRS and CDR2 as YFSETQ. The J segment lost 8 bases and the V segment lost 3 bases, leaving 16 bases of the junction unmatched.

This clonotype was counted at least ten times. CDR3 sequence: CASSAGHQETQYF. CDR3 nucleotide sequence: TGTGCCAGCAGTGCGGGACATCAAGAGACCCAGTACTTC. V gene TRBV28 combines with J gene TRBJ2-5; the D call may be TRBD1 or TRBD2 (6 bases each). V shed 5 bases and J shed 2 bases, with 9 bases lying between them. Germline-derived CDR1 and CDR2 are MDHEN and SYDVKM. The CDR3 contains 13 residues.

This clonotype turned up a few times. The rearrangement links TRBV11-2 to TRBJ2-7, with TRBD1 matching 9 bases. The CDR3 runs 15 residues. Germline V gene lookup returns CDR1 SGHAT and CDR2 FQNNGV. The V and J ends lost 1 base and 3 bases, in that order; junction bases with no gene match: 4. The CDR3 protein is CASSLGGQGYYEQYF. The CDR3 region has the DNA TGTGCCAGCAGCTTAGGGGGACAGGGATACTACGAGCAGTACTTC. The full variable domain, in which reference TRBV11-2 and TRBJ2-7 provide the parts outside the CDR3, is EAGVAQSPRYKIIEKRQSVAFWCNPISGHATLYWYQQILGQGPKLLIQFQNNGVVDDSQLPKDRFSAERLKGVDSTLKIQPAKLEDSAVYLCASSLGGQGYYEQYFGPGTRLTVT.

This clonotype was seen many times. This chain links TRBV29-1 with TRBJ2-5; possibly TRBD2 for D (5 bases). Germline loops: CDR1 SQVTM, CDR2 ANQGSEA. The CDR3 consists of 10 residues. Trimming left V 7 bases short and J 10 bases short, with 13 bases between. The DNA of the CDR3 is TGCAGCGGAGGGATTGAGGACCAGTACTTC. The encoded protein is CSGGIEDQYF.

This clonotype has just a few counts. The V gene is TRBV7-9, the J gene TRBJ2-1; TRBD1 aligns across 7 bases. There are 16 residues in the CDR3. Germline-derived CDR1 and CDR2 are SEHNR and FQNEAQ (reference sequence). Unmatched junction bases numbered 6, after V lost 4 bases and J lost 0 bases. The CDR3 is CASSSWDRASYNEQFF. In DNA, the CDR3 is TGTGCCAGCAGCTCCTGGGACAGAGCCTCCTACAATGAGCAGTTCTTC. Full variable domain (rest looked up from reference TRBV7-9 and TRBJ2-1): DTGVSQNPRHKITKRGQNVTFRCDPISEHNRLYWYRQTLGQGPEFLTYFQNEAQLEKSRLLSDRFSAERPKGSFSTLEIQRTEQGDSAMYLCASSSWDRASYNEQFFGPGTRLTVL.

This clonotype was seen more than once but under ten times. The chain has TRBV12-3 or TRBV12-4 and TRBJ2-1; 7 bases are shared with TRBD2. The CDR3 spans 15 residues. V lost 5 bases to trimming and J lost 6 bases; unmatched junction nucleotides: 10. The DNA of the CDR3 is TGTGCCAGCAGTGCTAGCGGAAACGCCCCCAATGAGCAGTTCTTC. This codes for CASSASGNAPNEQFF.

This chain's CDR3 is CASSYSYGRSSEQFF. The CDR3 region has the DNA TGTGCCAGCAGTTACTCGTACGGGAGGTCATCCGAGCAGTTCTTC. V is TRBV6-5 and J is TRBJ2-1; 7 positions match TRBD2. V lost 0 bases to trimming and J lost 10 bases; unmatched junction nucleotides: 9. Germline assignment: CDR1 MNHEY and CDR2 SVGAGI. The CDR3 totals 15 residues.

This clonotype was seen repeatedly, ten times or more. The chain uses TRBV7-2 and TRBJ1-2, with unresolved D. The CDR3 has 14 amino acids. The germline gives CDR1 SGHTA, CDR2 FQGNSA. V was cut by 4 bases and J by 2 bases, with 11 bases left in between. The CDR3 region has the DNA TGTGCCAGCAGCTCCTCGGGGATAAACTATGGCTACACCTTC. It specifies CASSSSGINYGYTF.

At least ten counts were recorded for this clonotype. For the CDR3, the DNA is TGTGCCAGCAGCTTAAGTCGAGGGGTCCAAGAGACCCAGTACTTC. Protein sequence: CASSLSRGVQETQYF. J is TRBJ2-5 and V is TRBV11-1, with D tentatively TRBD1 or TRBD2 (5 bases each). Germline CDR1 reads SGHAT; CDR2 reads FQDESV (reference sequence). Deletions cut 2 bases from V and 1 base from J, with 11 bases between. The CDR3 has 15 amino acids. Using reference TRBV11-1 and TRBJ2-5 for the parts outside the CDR3, the full variable domain is EAEVAQSPRYKITEKSQAVAFWCDPISGHATLYWYRQILGQGPELLVQFQDESVVDDSQLPKDRFSAERLKGVDSTLKIQPAELGDSAMYLCASSLSRGVQETQYFGPGTRLLVL.

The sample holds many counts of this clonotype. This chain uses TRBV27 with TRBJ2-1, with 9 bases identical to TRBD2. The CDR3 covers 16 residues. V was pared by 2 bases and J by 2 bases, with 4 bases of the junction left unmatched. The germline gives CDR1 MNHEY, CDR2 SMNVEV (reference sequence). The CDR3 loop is CASSLVSGSAYNEQFF. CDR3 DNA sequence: TGTGCCAGCAGTTTAGTTAGCGGGAGTGCCTACAATGAGCAGTTCTTC.

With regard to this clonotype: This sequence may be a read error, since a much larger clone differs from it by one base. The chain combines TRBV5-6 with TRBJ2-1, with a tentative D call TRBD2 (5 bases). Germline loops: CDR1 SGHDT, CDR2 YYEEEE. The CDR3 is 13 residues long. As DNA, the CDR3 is TGTGCCATCAGCTTACCCCCCGGAGGAGAGCAGTTCTTC. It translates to CAISLPPGGEQFF.

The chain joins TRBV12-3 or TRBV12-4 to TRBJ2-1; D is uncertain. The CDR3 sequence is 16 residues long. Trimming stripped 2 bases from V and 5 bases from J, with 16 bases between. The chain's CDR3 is CASSLIWPLGNNEQFF. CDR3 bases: TGTGCCAGCAGTTTAATTTGGCCCCTGGGCAACAATGAGCAGTTCTTC.

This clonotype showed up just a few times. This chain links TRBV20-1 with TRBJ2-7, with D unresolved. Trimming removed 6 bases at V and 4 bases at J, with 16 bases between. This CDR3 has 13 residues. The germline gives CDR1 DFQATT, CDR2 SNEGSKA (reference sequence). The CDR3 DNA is TGCAGTGCCCCAGCACCCCGCCGGTACGAGCAGTACTTC. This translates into CSAPAPRRYEQYF.

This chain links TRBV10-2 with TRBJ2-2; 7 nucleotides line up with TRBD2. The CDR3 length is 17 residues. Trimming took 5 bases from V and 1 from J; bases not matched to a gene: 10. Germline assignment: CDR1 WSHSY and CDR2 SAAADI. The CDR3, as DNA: TGCGCCAGCAGTAAGACTCTCGGGGGGATGAACACCGGGGAGCTGTTTTTT. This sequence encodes CASSKTLGGMNTGELFF.

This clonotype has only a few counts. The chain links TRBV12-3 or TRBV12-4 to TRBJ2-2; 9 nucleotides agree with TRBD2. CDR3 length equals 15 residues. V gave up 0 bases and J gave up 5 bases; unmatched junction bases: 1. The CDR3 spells CASSLAAGGTGELFF. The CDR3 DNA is TGTGCCAGCAGTTTAGCGGCGGGAGGGACCGGGGAGCTGTTTTTT.

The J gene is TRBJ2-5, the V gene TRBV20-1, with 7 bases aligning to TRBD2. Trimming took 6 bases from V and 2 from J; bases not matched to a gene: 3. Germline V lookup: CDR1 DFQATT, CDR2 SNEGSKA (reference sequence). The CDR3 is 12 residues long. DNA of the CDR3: TGCAGTGCCCCGGGACTACAAGAGACCCAGTACTTC. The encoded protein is CSAPGLQETQYF.

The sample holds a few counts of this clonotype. The CDR3 loop reads CSALAGQGILAKNIQYF. In DNA, the CDR3 is TGCAGTGCCCTCGCGGGACAGGGAATCCTAGCCAAAAACATTCAGTACTTC. This chain joins TRBV20-1 and TRBJ2-4; TRBD1 matches 9 bases. V trimming: 6 bases; J trimming: 0 bases; junction bases outside the gene matches: 12. Germline CDR1 DFQATT, CDR2 SNEGSKA (reference sequence). The CDR3 consists of 17 residues.

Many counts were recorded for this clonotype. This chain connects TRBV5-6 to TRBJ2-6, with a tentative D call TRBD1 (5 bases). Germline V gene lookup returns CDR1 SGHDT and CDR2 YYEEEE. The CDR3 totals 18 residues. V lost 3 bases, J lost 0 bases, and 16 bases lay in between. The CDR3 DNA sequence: TGTGCCAGCAGCTCCTCGCAGGGCCGGGTCTCTGGGGCCAACGTCCTGACTTTC. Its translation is CASSSSQGRVSGANVLTF.

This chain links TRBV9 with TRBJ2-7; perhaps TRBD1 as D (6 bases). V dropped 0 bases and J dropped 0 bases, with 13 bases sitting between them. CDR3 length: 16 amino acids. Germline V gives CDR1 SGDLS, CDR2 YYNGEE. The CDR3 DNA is TGTGCCAGCAGCGTAGCAGGGGCGGCGAGCTCCTACGAGCAGTACTTC. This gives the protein CASSVAGAASSYEQYF.

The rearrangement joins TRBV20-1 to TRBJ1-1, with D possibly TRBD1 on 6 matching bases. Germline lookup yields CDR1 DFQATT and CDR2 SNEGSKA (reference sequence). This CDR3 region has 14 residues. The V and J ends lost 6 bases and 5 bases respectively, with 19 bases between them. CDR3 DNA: TGCAGTGCCCATAGGAGGGGGGCTCGAACTGAAGCTTTCTTT. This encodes CSAHRRGARTEAFF.

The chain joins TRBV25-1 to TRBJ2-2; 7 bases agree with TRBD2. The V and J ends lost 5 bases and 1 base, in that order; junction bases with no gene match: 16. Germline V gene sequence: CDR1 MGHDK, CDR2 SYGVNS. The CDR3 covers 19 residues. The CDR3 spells CASSQTLGRGLQNTGELFF. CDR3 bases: TGTGCCAGCAGTCAAACACTGGGGAGGGGCCTCCAGAACACCGGGGAGCTGTTTTTT.

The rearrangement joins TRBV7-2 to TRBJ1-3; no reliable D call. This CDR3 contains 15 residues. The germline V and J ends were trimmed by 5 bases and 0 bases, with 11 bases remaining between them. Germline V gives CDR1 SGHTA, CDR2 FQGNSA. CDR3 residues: CASSLVFSSGNTIYF. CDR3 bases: TGTGCCAGCAGCCTCGTCTTCAGCTCTGGAAACACCATATATTTT.

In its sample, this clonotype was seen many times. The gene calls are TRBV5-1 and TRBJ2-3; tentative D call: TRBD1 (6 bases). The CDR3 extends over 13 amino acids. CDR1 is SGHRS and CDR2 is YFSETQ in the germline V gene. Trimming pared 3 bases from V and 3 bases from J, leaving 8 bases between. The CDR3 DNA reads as TGCGCCAGCAGCTGGGGGCGTACAGATACGCAGTATTTT. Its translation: CASSWGRTDTQYF.

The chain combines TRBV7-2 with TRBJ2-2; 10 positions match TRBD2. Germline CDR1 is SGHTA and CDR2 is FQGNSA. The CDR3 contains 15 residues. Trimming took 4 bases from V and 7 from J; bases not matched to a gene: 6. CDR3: CASSSSGRGIGELFF. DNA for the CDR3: TGTGCCAGCAGCTCTAGCGGGAGAGGAATCGGGGAGCTGTTTTTT.

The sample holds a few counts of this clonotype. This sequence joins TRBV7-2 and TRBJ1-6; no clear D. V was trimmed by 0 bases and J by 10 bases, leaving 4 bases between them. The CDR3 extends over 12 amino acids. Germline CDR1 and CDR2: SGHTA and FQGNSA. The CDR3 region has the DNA TGTGCCAGCAGCTTAGCAGCCTCACCCCTCCACTTT. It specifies CASSLAASPLHF.

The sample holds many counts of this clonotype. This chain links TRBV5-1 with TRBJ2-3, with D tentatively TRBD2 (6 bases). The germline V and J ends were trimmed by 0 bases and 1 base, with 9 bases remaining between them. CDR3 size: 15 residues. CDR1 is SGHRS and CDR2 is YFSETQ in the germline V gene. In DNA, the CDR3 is TGCGCCAGCAGCTTGGACGGGAGTCGCACAGATACGCAGTATTTT. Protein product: CASSLDGSRTDTQYF.

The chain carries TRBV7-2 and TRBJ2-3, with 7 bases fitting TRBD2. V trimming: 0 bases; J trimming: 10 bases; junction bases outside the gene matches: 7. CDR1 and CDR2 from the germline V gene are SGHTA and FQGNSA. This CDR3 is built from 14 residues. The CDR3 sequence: CASSLAVREWAQYF. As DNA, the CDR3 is TGTGCCAGCAGCTTAGCAGTGCGGGAGTGGGCGCAGTATTTT.